This T cell receptor beta chain is from a study of T cells in Graves' hyperthyroidism and ophthalmopathy. Turning to the study itself: Blood from the periphery was taken at initial diagnosis, before any treatment. Overall study results and limits: Stable hyperthyroidism was separated from ophthalmopathy by a model based on 13 V-J features. Most thyroid clonotypes expanded above 0.001 appeared in blood too.

Clinical symptoms, serum thyroxine, TRAb, thyroid ultrasound and orbital computed tomography informed diagnoses. As for this clonotype: The antigen is unknown. A read error may be the cause here, since a much bigger clone is one base away.

The CDR3 covers 12 residues. V lost 8 bases and J lost 10, with 15 bases in between. TCR beta CDR3 region amplification was performed from RNA transcripts. The TCR CDR3 was amplified in a first-round RT-PCR using the HTBI primer set. TCRdb reanalysed the multiplex PCR reads using MiXCR and keeps one entry per CDR3 protein. Of over 700,000 distinct CDR3 sequences in the sample, approximately 18% were seen once. The chain employs TRBV12-3 or TRBV12-4 and TRBJ2-1, with D possibly being TRBD1 (6 bases). The sample taken for sequencing was blood. This sequence was found in a woman aged 45 to 65 with Graves' hyperthyroidism that later progressed to Graves' ophthalmopathy. Here the CDR3 DNA reads TGTGCCAGCGGAAGACACAGGGTCGAGCAGTTCTTC. Translated: CASGRHRVEQFF.